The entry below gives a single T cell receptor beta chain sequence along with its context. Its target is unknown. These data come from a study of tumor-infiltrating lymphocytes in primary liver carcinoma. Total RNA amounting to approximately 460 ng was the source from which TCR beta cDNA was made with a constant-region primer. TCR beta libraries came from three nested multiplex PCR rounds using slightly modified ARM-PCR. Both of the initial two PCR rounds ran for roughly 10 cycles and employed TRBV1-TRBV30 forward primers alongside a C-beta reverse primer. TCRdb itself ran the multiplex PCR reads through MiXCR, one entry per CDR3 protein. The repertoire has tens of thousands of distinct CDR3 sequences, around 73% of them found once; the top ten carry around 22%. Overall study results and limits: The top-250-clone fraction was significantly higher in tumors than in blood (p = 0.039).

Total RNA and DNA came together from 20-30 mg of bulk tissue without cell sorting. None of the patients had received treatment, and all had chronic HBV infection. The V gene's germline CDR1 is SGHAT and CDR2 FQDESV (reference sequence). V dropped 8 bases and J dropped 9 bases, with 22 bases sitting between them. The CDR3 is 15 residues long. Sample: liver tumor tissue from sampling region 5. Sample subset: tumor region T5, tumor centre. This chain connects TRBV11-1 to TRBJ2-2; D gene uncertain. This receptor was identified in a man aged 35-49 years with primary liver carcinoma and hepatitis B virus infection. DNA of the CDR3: TGTGCCAGCGGCTATACAGTACCTTTCTCCCGGGAGCTGTTTTTT. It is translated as CASGYTVPFSRELFF.